Presented here are 26 T cell receptor beta chains from one specimen sequenced in a study of esophageal squamous cell carcinoma under preoperative chemotherapy. TCRdb redid the calling of the PCR reads with MiXCR, one entry per CDR3 protein. The sample lists some 30,000 distinct CDR3 sequences, about half seen once, with 20% to 25% in the top ten. Time point of the sample: after preoperative PTX-NDP chemotherapy. Sampling was carried out from a patient given preoperative chemotherapy. The receptor set was obtained from a human donor with esophageal squamous cell carcinoma. The donor label of this sample is uncertain.

The chain is built from TRBV10-1 and TRBJ2-3; TRBD2 aligns across 8 bases. Trimming took 3 bases from V and 2 from J; bases not matched to a gene: 4. The CDR3 contains 15 residues. Germline V CDR1 and CDR2: WNHNN, SYGVQD (reference sequence). The chain's CDR3 is CASSDQRGNTDTQYF. As DNA, the CDR3 is TGCGCCAGCAGTGACCAGCGGGGGAACACAGATACGCAGTATTTT.

This clonotype has a handful of counts. This rearrangement joins TRBV20-1 to TRBJ2-5; D may correspond to TRBD1 or TRBD2 (5 bases each). The CDR3 totals 12 residues. V lost 3 bases to trimming and J lost 5 bases, with 10 bases between them. Germline CDR1 and CDR2: DFQATT and SNEGSKA (reference sequence). The CDR3 DNA follows: TGCAGTGCTAGTTACGAGGGGGAGACCCAGTACTTC. Its translation is CSASYEGETQYF.

This clonotype is labeled medium-sized. The V gene is TRBV7-2, the J gene TRBJ2-1; D gene unclear. Germline values: CDR1 SGHTA, CDR2 FQGNSA. Trimming pared 0 bases from V and 7 bases from J, leaving 19 bases between. The CDR3 extends over 17 amino acids. CDR3 DNA: TGTGCCAGCAGCTTAGCACTGGGCTTTACGTCTGAAAATGAGCAGTTCTTC. It codes for CASSLALGFTSENEQFF.

Of note for this clonotype: An end of the junction does not agree with germline; a read error may underlie this. The chain carries TRBV7-6 and TRBJ2-4; the D is unclear. In germline, CDR1 is SGHVS, CDR2 FNYEAQ. This CDR3 is 16 amino acids long. CDR3 DNA sequence: TGTGCCAGCAGCCCCTATAGCCGCTCTGCCAAAAACATGCAGTACTTT. Amino acids: CASSPYSRSAKNMQYF.

Notes on this clonotype: A read error may account for a junction end that differs from germline. CDR3 coding DNA: TGTGCGGGGCGCTTAGCCAAAGATACGCAGTACTTT. It specifies CAGRLAKDTQYF. The chain joins TRBV7-2 to TRBJ2-3, with D perhaps TRBD1 (5 bases). This CDR3 is 12 amino acids long. The germline CDR1 and CDR2 sequences are SGHTA and FQGNSA. Full variable domain (outside the CDR3, taken from reference TRBV7-2 and TRBJ2-3): GAGVSQSPSNKVTEKGKDVELRCDPISGHTALYWYRQSLGQGLEFLIYFQGNSAPDKSGLPSDRFSAERTGGSVSTLTIQRTQQEDSAVYLCAGRLAKDTQYFGPGTRLTVL.

With respect to this clonotype: Compared with germline, one end of the junction differs, possibly owing to a read error. The rearrangement links TRBV7-2 to TRBJ2-3; D could derive from TRBD1 or TRBD2 (5 bases each). Germline assignment: CDR1 SGHTA and CDR2 FQGNSA. The CDR3 length is 14 residues. CDR3 loop: CGGTGLRGKDMQYF. CDR3 sequence (DNA): TGTGGCGGCACGGGGCTGCGTGGCAAAGACATGCAGTATTTC.

A remark on this clonotype: A junction boundary mismatches the germline segment, possibly from a read error. V is TRBV12-3 or TRBV12-4 and J is TRBJ2-3; the match to TRBD2 covers 8 bases. CDR3 length: 16 residues. The CDR3 nucleotides are TGTGCGAGCAGTACCACGGGGGGGGGAACCAAAGATACGCAGTATTTC. Translation: CASSTTGGGTKDTQYF.

About this clonotype itself: One end of the junction does not line up with germline, which may come from a read error. The rearrangement links TRBV6-1 to TRBJ2-3, with 8 bases aligning to TRBD2. The CDR3 consists of 14 residues. The V gene's germline CDR1 is MNHNS and CDR2 SASEGT. CDR3 residues: CASSPGLDVDTQYF. Here the CDR3 DNA reads TGTGCCAGCAGTCCGGGACTAGACGTAGATACCCAGTATTTT.

This clonotype has just one count. Germline and junction disagree at one end, which may indicate a read error. This chain uses TRBV10-3 with TRBJ2-3; 8 positions agree with TRBD2. The DNA end lines up better with TRBJ2-7; the J call may be wrong. CDR1 and CDR2 (germline): ENHRY, SYGVKD. The CDR3 is 14 amino acids. CDR3 residues: CRSTGGRANNTQYF. In DNA form, the CDR3 reads TGCCGCAGCACGGGGGGGCGAGCCAACAACACGCAGTACTTC.

In regard to this clonotype: Germline and junction disagree at one end, which may indicate a read error. The chain employs TRBV7-8 and TRBJ2-2; the match to TRBD2 covers 8 bases. This CDR3 contains 16 residues. Looked up from germline, CDR1 is SGHVS and CDR2 is FQNEAQ. The CDR3 loop reads CVSSRLGGVSTGELFF. CDR3 nucleotide sequence: TGTGTCAGCAGCCGCCTCGGGGGGGTGAGCACAGGGGAGCTGTTTTTT.

The J gene is TRBJ2-3, the V gene TRBV4-2, with D perhaps TRBD2 (7 bases). Germline lookup yields CDR1 LGHNA and CDR2 YNFKEQ. This CDR3 contains 15 residues. Trimming took 1 base from V and 4 from J, leaving 12 bases between them. The DNA of the CDR3 is TGTGCCAGCAGCCAAGGCCGGGGGGCCTCAGATACGCAGTATTTT. Translated, it gives CASSQGRGASDTQYF.

This clonotype has only a few counts. The V call is TRBV7-8, the J call TRBJ2-3, with TRBD2 identical over 10 bases. CDR1 and CDR2 from the germline V gene are SGHVS and FQNEAQ. The CDR3 covers 16 residues. V trimming: 2 bases; J trimming: 3 bases; junction bases outside the gene matches: 5. CDR3 loop: CASSLLAGVTTDTQYF. For the CDR3, the DNA is TGTGCCAGCAGCTTACTAGCGGGAGTGACGACAGATACGCAGTATTTT.

This clonotype is large (0.1 to 1%) by share. The chain uses TRBV7-8 and TRBJ2-1; TRBD2 matches at 11 bases. CDR1 is SGHVS, CDR2 FQNEAQ, per germline. Unmatched junction bases numbered 10, after V lost 5 bases and J lost 7 bases. The CDR3 runs 16 residues. The CDR3, as DNA: TGTGCCAGCAGCCCCCTACTAGCGGGGGCAGGGAATGAGCAGTTCTTC. Its protein is CASSPLLAGAGNEQFF.

Here the CDR3 reads CASSFAFKGNYGYTF. The CDR3 nucleotides read TGTGCCAGCAGTTTCGCCTTTAAAGGGAACTATGGCTACACCTTC. The V call is TRBV28, the J call TRBJ1-2; D remains unclear. Germline assignment: CDR1 MDHEN and CDR2 SYDVKM. The CDR3 runs 15 residues. V was pared by 3 bases and J by 2 bases, with 13 bases between.

This chain joins TRBV11-2 and TRBJ2-2; D not resolved. The J call is uncertain, as TRBJ2-3 better fits the DNA end. Germline lookup yields CDR1 SGHAT and CDR2 FQNNGV. This CDR3 is built from 16 residues. CDR3 in DNA: TGTGCCAGCAGCTTAGTCAGTCTCACGAACACCGGTGCGCAGTATTTT. Translation gives CASSLVSLTNTGAQYF.

The chain has TRBV11-2 and TRBJ2-3; TRBD2 aligns across 10 bases. CDR1 is SGHAT, CDR2 FQNNGV, per germline. Trimming cost V 5 bases and J 6 bases; bases outside gene matches: 8. The CDR3 covers 15 residues. This chain's CDR3 is CASSAGTSAEDTQYF. CDR3 bases: TGTGCCAGCAGCGCCGGGACTAGCGCCGAGGATACGCAGTATTTT.

A few counts support this clonotype. J is TRBJ2-3 and V is TRBV7-8; 14 positions match TRBD2. The CDR3 is 20 amino acids. After removal of 5 bases from V and 2 bases from J, the junction contained 15 bases not matched to a gene. Germline V gene sequence: CDR1 SGHVS, CDR2 FQNEAQ. For the CDR3, the DNA is TGTGCCAGCAGCCCGGGATCGACTAGCGGGAGGGTTTTGAACACAGATACGCAGTATTTT. Translating gives CASSPGSTSGRVLNTDTQYF.

The rearrangement uses TRBV24-1 and TRBJ2-4, with D perhaps being TRBD1 or TRBD2 (6 bases each). The CDR3 sequence is 15 residues long. Germline values: CDR1 KGHDR, CDR2 SFDVKD. CDR3 DNA sequence: TGTGGTGCGGGTGGTGGGGGGCGGGAACAAAAGACTCAGTACTTC. It translates to CGAGGGGREQKTQYF.

This clonotype is categorized as medium-sized. The V and J genes are TRBV6-1 and TRBJ2-5, with 7 bases lining up with TRBD2. The germline gives CDR1 MNHNS, CDR2 SASEGT. The CDR3 contains 13 residues. Trimming removed 6 bases from V and 4 bases from J; junction bases left unmatched: 5. The CDR3 DNA reads TGTGCCAGCAGGTCTCCGGGAGGAGAGACCCAGTACTTC. It specifies CASRSPGGETQYF.

The count of this clonotype is one. At one end the junction does not follow the germline gene, possibly because of a read error. The V gene is TRBV7-2, the J gene TRBJ2-5, with D possibly TRBD2 on 6 matching bases. This CDR3 region has 14 residues. Germline V CDR1 and CDR2: SGHTA, FQGNSA. In nucleotides, the CDR3 is TGTGCCGGCAGCGGGCAGCGTGGCAAAGATACGCAGTATTTC. As protein: CAGSGQRGKDTQYF.

A word on this clonotype: At one of its ends the junction is not consistent with the germline gene, which may arise from a read error. This chain joins TRBV12-3 or TRBV12-4 and TRBJ2-3; D perhaps matches TRBD2 (6 bases). This CDR3 has 16 residues. CDR3 amino acids: CASSTTGLGGKNTQYF. CDR3 sequence (DNA): TGTGCCAGCAGTACCACGGGGCTGGGAGGCAAAAATACTCAGTACTTT.

This clonotype has a count of ten or more. The chain couples TRBV12-3 or TRBV12-4 to TRBJ1-1; TRBD1 is a possible D gene (5 bases). Trimming stripped 2 bases from V and 6 bases from J, with 7 bases between. The CDR3 has 12 amino acids. The CDR3 spells CASSLIGAEAFF. The CDR3 coding sequence is TGTGCCAGCAGTTTAATAGGGGCTGAAGCTTTCTTT.

The chain carries TRBV11-3 and TRBJ2-1; unclear D gene. Deletions cut 1 base from V and 4 bases from J, with 8 bases between. CDR1 is SGHNT and CDR2 is YENEEA in the germline V gene. This CDR3 spans 14 amino acids. CDR3 in amino acids: CASSLVNRYNEQFF. The DNA for the CDR3 is TGTGCCAGCAGCTTAGTGAACAGATACAATGAGCAGTTCTTC. The full variable domain, rest sourced from reference TRBV11-3 and TRBJ2-1, is EAGVVQSPRYKIIEKKQPVAFWCNPISGHNTLYWYLQNLGQGPELLIRYENEEAVDDSQLPKDRFSAERLKGVDSTLKIQPAELGDSAVYLCASSLVNRYNEQFFGPGTRLTVL.

This clonotype was detected many times. The rearrangement links TRBV7-9 to TRBJ2-1, with a tentative D call TRBD1 (6 bases). Germline V CDR1 and CDR2: SEHNR, FQNEAQ (reference sequence). CDR3 length: 15 amino acids. V lost 5 bases and J lost 1, with 12 bases in between. The CDR3, as DNA: TGTGCCAGCAGCAGAGGGGGATTTTCCTACAATGAGCAGTTCTTC. Its protein product is CASSRGGFSYNEQFF. Full variable domain (missing parts from reference TRBV7-9 and TRBJ2-1): DTGVSQNPRHKITKRGQNVTFRCDPISEHNRLYWYRQTLGQGPEFLTYFQNEAQLEKSRLLSDRFSAERPKGSFSTLEIQRTEQGDSAMYLCASSRGGFSYNEQFFGPGTRLTVL.

Note on this clonotype: Compared with germline, one end of the junction differs, possibly owing to a read error. This sequence joins TRBV12-3 or TRBV12-4 and TRBJ2-4; D may be TRBD1 (5 bases). The CDR3 length is 13 residues. This CDR3 is CARGLRAKDTQYF. CDR3 in DNA: TGTGCCAGGGGGCTGAGAGCCAAAGATACTCAGTACTTT.

This clonotype was detected ten times or more. This rearrangement joins TRBV5-4 to TRBJ2-3, with a possible D match to TRBD1 (5 bases). Trimming cost V 1 base and J 0 bases, with 9 bases left between them. Per germline, CDR1 SGHNT and CDR2 YYREEE (reference sequence). The CDR3 covers 15 residues. This CDR3 is CASSLKGQSTDTQYF. The CDR3 coding sequence is TGTGCCAGCAGCTTGAAAGGACAAAGCACAGATACGCAGTATTTT. The full variable domain, in which reference TRBV5-4 and TRBJ2-3 provide the parts outside the CDR3, is ETGVTQSPTHLIKTRGQQVTLRCSSQSGHNTVSWYQQALGQGPQFIFQYYREEENGRGNFPPRFSGLQFPNYSSELNVNALELDDSALYLCASSLKGQSTDTQYFGPGTRLTVL.